A single sample is the source of the 13 T cell receptor beta chains below, sequenced in a study of OX40 agonist ivuxolimab in advanced cancers. Some clones are missing from TCRdb's copy, which holds only in-frame ones; the method was immunoSEQ multiplex PCR. Here the sample spans 75,000 to 90,000 clones, 91% being singletons. The sequenced sample was CD4+ or CD8+ T cells sorted from blood, obtained in a trial of the OX40 agonist ivuxolimab. The receptors were sampled from an adult with an advanced solid tumor such as melanoma, head and neck, liver or kidney cancer.

This clone occurred once. The V call is TRBV5-4, the J call TRBJ2-1; 8 nucleotides agree with TRBD2. Unmatched junction bases numbered 5, after V lost 4 bases and J lost 8 bases. This CDR3 has 13 residues. Germline CDR1 reads SGHNT; CDR2 reads YYREEE (reference sequence). CDR3 bases: TGTGCCAGCAGCACAGCGGGGGCCGATGAGCAGTTCTTC. Its protein product is CASSTAGADEQFF.

CDR3 sequence (DNA): TGTGCCAGTGAAGCCTACTCTGGAAACACCATATATTTT. Translated: CASEAYSGNTIYF. The chain recombines TRBV6-1 with TRBJ1-3, with unresolved D. The germline V and J ends were trimmed by 9 bases and 0 bases, with 9 bases remaining between them. The germline CDR1 and CDR2 sequences are MNHNS and SASEGT. The CDR3 spans 13 residues.

The chain couples TRBV6-6 to TRBJ2-5; D uncertain. Gene TRBJ2-7 matches the end of the DNA better, so the J call may be wrong. CDR1 and CDR2 from the germline V gene are MNHNY and SVGAGI (reference sequence). The CDR3 is 11 residues long. The CDR3 reads CASSYIDEQYF. The CDR3 coding sequence is TGTGCCAGCAGTTACATCGACGAGCAGTACTTC.

The CDR3, as DNA: TGTGCCAGCAGTGTCGTCCGGGGGTTTAGCACAGATACGCAGTATTTT. This translates into CASSVVRGFSTDTQYF. The V gene is TRBV6-1, the J gene TRBJ2-3; the D gene is possibly TRBD2 (6 bases). The V end was cut by 4 bases, the J end by 0 bases, with 14 bases between. CDR3 size: 16 residues. Looked up from germline, CDR1 is MNHNS and CDR2 is SASEGT.

This chain links TRBV30 with TRBJ1-5; tentatively, D is TRBD1 (5 bases). CDR3 length: 13 amino acids. Germline V CDR1 and CDR2: GTSNPN, SVGIG (reference sequence). Here the CDR3 DNA reads TGTGCTAGCCAGTGGGGCGGCAATCAGCCCCAGCATTTT. This codes for CASQWGGNQPQHF.

This rearrangement joins TRBV19 to TRBJ2-7; 11 nucleotides match TRBD2. The trim removed 3 bases at V and 4 bases at J, leaving 5 bases unmatched. CDR1 is LNHDA, CDR2 SQIVND, per germline (reference sequence). The CDR3 consists of 15 residues. CDR3 bases: TGTGCCAGTAGTATTGGCCTAGCGGGAGGTTACGAGCAGTACTTC. It yields the protein CASSIGLAGGYEQYF.

The V call is TRBV6-6, the J call TRBJ2-7, with D uncertain. The CDR3 contains 11 residues. Germline CDR1 is MNHNY and CDR2 is SVGAGI (reference sequence). V lost 2 bases and J lost 5, with 4 bases in between. CDR3 sequence: CASSYIDEQYF. The CDR3 coding sequence is TGTGCCAGCAGTTACATCGACGAGCAGTACTTC.

The chain recombines TRBV10-3 with TRBJ1-1, with D perhaps matching TRBD1 (5 bases). CDR3 size: 15 residues. Trimming removed 2 bases at V and 5 bases at J, with 15 bases between. Germline V gives CDR1 ENHRY, CDR2 SYGVKD. CDR3 sequence reads: CAISEGAGGGTEAFF. The CDR3 coding sequence is TGTGCCATCAGTGAGGGGGCAGGAGGAGGAACTGAAGCTTTCTTT.

V usage is TRBV27 and J usage is TRBJ2-3; D call uncertain. The germline V gene encodes CDR1 MNHEY and CDR2 SMNVEV (reference sequence). CDR3 length equals 12 residues. Trimming shortened V by 6 bases and J by 0 bases, and 4 bases separated the two germline ends. CDR3 bases: TGTGCCAGCAGGCTTAGCACAGATACGCAGTATTTT. Protein sequence: CASRLSTDTQYF.

The V gene is TRBV2, the J gene TRBJ2-2; no firm D call. V lost 2 bases, J lost 5 bases, and 0 bases lay in between. In germline, CDR1 is SNHLY, CDR2 FYNNEI. The CDR3 extends over 11 amino acids. CDR3 in DNA: TGTGCCAGCAGTGAAACCGGGGAGCTGTTTTTT. Encoded protein: CASSETGELFF.

V and J are TRBV28 and TRBJ2-3; D is possibly TRBD2 (6 bases). V gave up 5 bases and J gave up 6 bases, with 21 bases separating them. Germline V gene sequence: CDR1 MDHEN, CDR2 SYDVKM. The CDR3 is made up of 16 amino acids. CDR3 DNA: TGTGCCAGCAGTCAAATTAGCGGCGAAGCAGGTGATACGCAGTATTTT. It codes for CASSQISGEAGDTQYF.

The chain employs TRBV6-5 and TRBJ1-2, with D possibly matching TRBD1 (5 bases). The germline CDR1 and CDR2 sequences are MNHEY and SVGAGI. The V end lost 5 bases, the J end lost 6 bases, and 19 bases lay between the germline ends. The CDR3 totals 15 residues. The CDR3 reads CASSVQWGGGNGYTF. The CDR3 bases are TGTGCCAGCAGTGTTCAGTGGGGGGGTGGTAATGGCTACACCTTC.

J is TRBJ2-1 and V is TRBV5-1; 8 nucleotides line up with TRBD2. The CDR3 extends over 17 amino acids. The J segment lost 8 bases and the V segment lost 2 bases, leaving 15 bases of the junction unmatched. Germline V lookup: CDR1 SGHRS, CDR2 YFSETQ. The CDR3 nucleotides read TGCGCCAGCAGCTTAGAGGGCGGGGGGCCCCCCACCGATGAGCAGTTCTTC. It translates to CASSLEGGGPPTDEQFF.